The rows below give T cell receptor beta chains drawn from one sample of a study of response to subunit inactivated influenza vaccine. TCRdb analysed the RT-PCR reads with MiXCR anew, one entry per CDR3 protein. This sample yields about 160,000 distinct CDR3 sequences, of which around 10% are seen a single time; around 35% belongs to the top ten. Source: CD8+ T cells sorted from PBMCs, taken roughly 24 months after vaccination. The receptor set was obtained from a man between 50 and 70 years old who received an inactivated influenza vaccine. The CDR3 runs from the conserved cysteine through the conserved F or W. Fields, in order: J gene, clone size, V gene, D gene, CDR3 protein, CDR3 DNA. The D gene is left open where the match is weak. Only some rows state a clone size, as once, few, many or a class for expanded clones.

j_gene: TRBJ1-2
abundance: few
v_gene: TRBV12-3/TRBV12-4
d_gene: NA
CDR3aa: CASSLVGTPTDGYTF
CDR3nt: TGTGCCAGCAGTTTAGTGGGGACACCAACGGATGGCTACACCTTC

j_gene: TRBJ2-5
abundance: few
v_gene: TRBV24-1
d_gene: TRBD1
CDR3aa: CATSGAGGTKETQYF
CDR3nt: TGTGCCACCAGTGGGGCAGGGGGCACAAAGGAGACCCAGTACTTC

j_gene: TRBJ1-4
abundance: few
v_gene: TRBV9
d_gene: NA
CDR3aa: CASSVGTRPNEKLFF
CDR3nt: TGTGCCAGCAGCGTAGGGACCCGGCCAAATGAAAAACTGTTTTTT

j_gene: TRBJ2-7
abundance: few
v_gene: TRBV4-3
d_gene: NA
CDR3aa: CASSHSRAGAGEQYF
CDR3nt: TGCGCCAGCAGCCACTCAAGGGCAGGGGCTGGCGAGCAGTACTTC

j_gene: TRBJ1-1
abundance: few
v_gene: TRBV5-5
d_gene: NA
CDR3aa: CASSVSGTADHFF
CDR3nt: TGTGCCAGCAGCGTTAGCGGTACCGCCGACCATTTCTTT

j_gene: TRBJ2-2
abundance: few
v_gene: TRBV9
d_gene: NA
CDR3aa: CASSLIGGAGTTGELFF
CDR3nt: TGTGCCAGCAGCCTAATAGGAGGCGCAGGGACGACCGGGGAGCTGTTTTTT

j_gene: TRBJ1-1
abundance: few
v_gene: TRBV6-5
d_gene: TRBD1
CDR3aa: CASSYWTGDTEAFF
CDR3nt: TGTGCCAGCAGTTACTGGACAGGGGACACTGAAGCTTTCTTT

j_gene: TRBJ1-6
abundance: few
v_gene: TRBV5-1
d_gene: NA
CDR3aa: CASSSAQGPGNSPLHF
CDR3nt: TGCGCCAGCAGCTCCGCACAGGGTCCGGGTAATTCACCCCTCCACTTT

j_gene: TRBJ2-3
abundance: NA
v_gene: TRBV9
d_gene: NA
CDR3aa: CASSVGPLGLGTTQYF
CDR3nt: TGTGCCAGCAGCGTAGGCCCCCTAGGGCTTGGGACTACGCAGTATTTT

j_gene: TRBJ1-2
abundance: NA
v_gene: TRBV6-6
d_gene: NA
CDR3aa: CASSIGLTYGYTF
CDR3nt: TGTGCCAGTTCCATCGGACTCACTTATGGCTACACCTTC

j_gene: TRBJ2-7
abundance: NA
v_gene: TRBV6-2/TRBV6-3
d_gene: TRBD1
CDR3aa: CASSYDRVIDPAPYEQYF
CDR3nt: TGTGCCAGCAGTTACGACAGGGTTATCGACCCGGCGCCCTACGAGCAGTACTTC

j_gene: TRBJ2-7
abundance: few
v_gene: TRBV7-8
d_gene: TRBD1
CDR3aa: CASSAMGQGDYEQYF
CDR3nt: TGTGCCAGCAGCGCTATGGGACAGGGCGACTACGAGCAGTACTTC

j_gene: TRBJ2-7
abundance: few
v_gene: TRBV10-2
d_gene: NA
CDR3aa: CASSDEWSSYEQYF
CDR3nt: TGCGCCAGCAGTGACGAGTGGAGCTCCTACGAGCAGTACTTC

j_gene: TRBJ2-7
abundance: few
v_gene: TRBV7-6
d_gene: NA
CDR3aa: CASSLGGTFYEQYF
CDR3nt: TGTGCCAGCAGCTTAGGAGGGACTTTCTACGAGCAGTACTTC

j_gene: TRBJ2-1
abundance: few
v_gene: TRBV6-2/TRBV6-3
d_gene: NA
CDR3aa: CASSYSGLAYNEQFF
CDR3nt: TGTGCCAGCAGTTACTCGGGCCTTGCCTACAATGAGCAGTTCTTC

j_gene: TRBJ2-5
abundance: few
v_gene: TRBV20-1
d_gene: NA
CDR3aa: CSASWPEETQYF
CDR3nt: TGCAGTGCTAGTTGGCCAGAAGAGACCCAGTACTTC

j_gene: TRBJ2-3
abundance: NA
v_gene: TRBV20-1
d_gene: TRBD1
CDR3aa: CSARDRGYTDTQYF
CDR3nt: TGCAGTGCCCGGGACAGGGGATACACAGATACGCAGTATTTT

j_gene: TRBJ2-7
abundance: NA
v_gene: TRBV29-1
d_gene: TRBD1
CDR3aa: CSVEDSRQGKEYEQYF
CDR3nt: TGCAGCGTTGAAGATTCCCGACAGGGGAAGGAATACGAGCAGTACTTC

j_gene: TRBJ2-3
abundance: few
v_gene: TRBV6-5
d_gene: NA
CDR3aa: CASSYSGGRGSTDTQYF
CDR3nt: TGTGCCAGCAGTTACTCAGGGGGGCGCGGGAGCACAGATACGCAGTATTTT

j_gene: TRBJ2-1
abundance: NA
v_gene: TRBV27
d_gene: TRBD1
CDR3aa: CASSLYEGTANNNEQFF
CDR3nt: TGTGCCAGCAGTTTATATGAGGGGACAGCGAATAACAATGAGCAGTTCTTC

j_gene: TRBJ2-1
abundance: NA
v_gene: TRBV9
d_gene: NA
CDR3aa: CASSVAGYNEQFF
CDR3nt: TGTGCCAGCAGCGTAGCGGGGTACAATGAGCAGTTCTTC

j_gene: TRBJ2-7
abundance: many
v_gene: TRBV7-8
d_gene: NA
CDR3aa: CASSIGHEQYF
CDR3nt: TGTGCCAGCAGCATAGGACACGAGCAGTACTTC

j_gene: TRBJ2-2
abundance: NA
v_gene: TRBV6-1
d_gene: TRBD2
CDR3aa: CASSEAGTSGAAAYNTGELFF
CDR3nt: TGTGCCAGCAGTGAAGCGGGGACTAGCGGGGCCGCCGCCTATAACACCGGGGAGCTGTTTTTT

j_gene: TRBJ2-7
abundance: many
v_gene: TRBV3-1
d_gene: TRBD1
CDR3aa: CASSQGTGVYEQYF
CDR3nt: TGTGCCAGCAGCCAAGGGACAGGGGTCTACGAGCAGTACTTC

j_gene: TRBJ2-7
abundance: many
v_gene: TRBV7-9
d_gene: NA
CDR3aa: CASSLAFTYYEQYF
CDR3nt: TGTGCCAGCAGCTTAGCGTTTACGTATTACGAGCAGTACTTC

j_gene: TRBJ2-2
abundance: few
v_gene: TRBV5-6
d_gene: NA
CDR3aa: CASSLELLPGELFF
CDR3nt: TGTGCCAGCAGCTTGGAACTCCTGCCCGGGGAGCTGTTTTTT

j_gene: TRBJ2-5
abundance: NA
v_gene: TRBV6-2/TRBV6-3
d_gene: NA
CDR3aa: CASSYYDLLGQYF
CDR3nt: TGTGCCAGCAGTTACTATGACCTGTTGGGCCAGTACTTC

j_gene: TRBJ2-1
abundance: NA
v_gene: TRBV2
d_gene: NA
CDR3aa: CASSDLFYNEQFF
CDR3nt: TGTGCCAGCAGTGATCTGTTCTACAATGAGCAGTTCTTC